This T cell receptor beta chain was sequenced in a study of CD8 T cells in ankylosing spondylitis. Study results and caveats: One TCR beta motif, made up of about 8 highly homologous variants, appeared characteristic of ankylosing spondylitis blood. Researchers report that disease-linked clones proved CD8+ and relatively rare in peripheral blood.

This clonotype was recorded many times. No antigen is known for it. The TCR beta libraries were generated through quantitative 5'-RACE incorporating molecular barcodes. TCRdb re-derived calls from the 5' RACE reads in MiXCR, one entry per CDR3 protein. The table lists some 70,000 distinct CDR3 sequences, about 5.4% of them singletons. Sequencing input: blood, either unsorted or a sorted T cell fraction (not recorded which). The clonotype comes from a male donor with ankylosing spondylitis or in good health (not recorded which).

The CDR3 loop is CASLRGSGGNEQFF. In DNA form, the CDR3 reads TGTGCCAGTCTCCGGGGTAGCGGGGGAAATGAGCAGTTCTTC. The gene calls are TRBV6-2 or TRBV6-3 and TRBJ2-1; TRBD2 matches 9 bases. The germline V gene has CDR1 MNHEY and CDR2 SVGEGT. V lost 9 bases and J lost 7; bases outside the gene matches: 10. The CDR3 is made up of 14 amino acids.